This is a list of T cell receptor beta chains from one sample in a study of cytomegalovirus exposure and HLA in healthy donors. Only in-frame clones appear in the TCRdb table, and some are missing; sequencing was by immunoSEQ multiplex PCR. The sample records approximately 120,000 clones, 77% being singletons. The sample was PBMCs. Every receptor here comes from a woman between 35 and 50 years old in good health and CMV-seropositive. Each CDR3 is given with its conserved first and last residue. Fields, in order: clone size, J gene, V gene, D gene, CDR3 DNA, CDR3 protein. A D gene is named only where the DNA matches it firmly. Size tells how often a clone was seen (once, few, many) or the class of an expanded clone, and some rows leave it out.

>-|TRBJ2-2|TRBV7-9|TRBD2
TGTGCCAGCAGCCCAAGGGAGCTAGCGGTAAACCTCCTCACCGGGGAGCTGTTTTTT
CASSPRELAVNLLTGELFF
>-|TRBJ2-7|TRBV25-1|-
TGTGCCAGCAGTGAATTTGGGGCTTACGAGCAGTACTTC
CASSEFGAYEQYF
>-|TRBJ1-5|TRBV6-1|-
TGTGCCAGCAGTGATGGGGCACAACACAATCAGCCCCAGCATTTT
CASSDGAQHNQPQHF
>-|TRBJ1-1|TRBV7-2|TRBD1
TGTGCCAGCAGCTCTCAGGGGGCGAGCACTGAAGCTTTCTTT
CASSSQGASTEAFF
>few|TRBJ1-2|TRBV7-8|TRBD1
TGTGCCAGCAGCTTATTGTTGGAGGGGGCGGGTGGCTACACCTTC
CASSLLLEGAGGYTF
>once|TRBJ2-1|TRBV7-2|TRBD2
TGTGCCAGCAGCTCCCGGACTAGCGGGACTCCCTACAATGAGCAGTTCTTC
CASSSRTSGTPYNEQFF
>-|TRBJ1-2|TRBV5-4|TRBD1
TGTGCCAGCAGCTTGGACAGGGGCTATGGCTACACCTTC
CASSLDRGYGYTF
>-|TRBJ1-1|TRBV4-1|-
TGCGCCAGCAGCCACGCAGGACCAGGGGTCACTGAAGCTTTCTTT
CASSHAGPGVTEAFF
>once|TRBJ1-1|TRBV11-3|TRBD1
TGTGCCAGCAGCTTAGATATAGGGGGACAGGGCACTGAAGCTTTCTTT
CASSLDIGGQGTEAFF
>-|TRBJ2-7|TRBV5-5|TRBD1
TGTGCCAGCAGCTTTCGGACAGGGGGCGGCGAGCAGTACTTC
CASSFRTGGGEQYF
>-|TRBJ1-1|TRBV5-1|-
TGCGCCAGCAGCTTACCTACGTCTGAGCGTGGTGAAGCTTTCTTT
CASSLPTSERGEAFF
>-|TRBJ2-6|TRBV28|-
TGTGCCAGCAGTACCAACTCAGGCTCTGGAGCCAACGTCCTGACTTTC
CASSTNSGSGANVLTF
>-|TRBJ1-5|TRBV2|TRBD1
TGTGCCAGCAAAGGGGCAGGGGGCGATGGCAATCAGCCCCAGCATTTT
CASKGAGGDGNQPQHF
>-|TRBJ2-2|TRBV5-1|-
TGCGCCAGCAGCTGGGTCGGGACCGGGGAGCTGTTTTTT
CASSWVGTGELFF
>-|TRBJ2-1|TRBV16|TRBD1
TGTGCCAGCAGCCAATCTTACTCTGAAGGGGGCTCTAGGTCCTACAATGAGCAGTTCTTC
CASSQSYSEGGSRSYNEQFF
>-|TRBJ1-5|TRBV10-3|-
TGTGCCATCAGTGCCGGACAGCGTGATCAGCCCCAGCATTTT
CAISAGQRDQPQHF
>-|TRBJ2-7|TRBV10-2|-
TGCGCCAGCAGTTTTGCTAGCGAAAGCTCCTACGAGCAGTACTTC
CASSFASESSYEQYF
>-|TRBJ2-7|TRBV19|TRBD2
TGTGCCAGTAGTAGGGGACTAGCGGGATATCCCTACGAGCAGTACTTC
CASSRGLAGYPYEQYF
>-|TRBJ2-2|TRBV28|-
TGTGCCAGCAGTATACCTCATTCAGCGAACACCGGGGAGCTGTTTTTT
CASSIPHSANTGELFF
>once|TRBJ2-7|TRBV5-6|TRBD1
TGTGCCAGCAGCTTGGTGACAGGGTGGTACGAGCAGTACTTC
CASSLVTGWYEQYF
>-|TRBJ1-3|TRBV6-1|-
TGTGCCAGCAGTGAATCAGGGTATGGAAACACCATATATTTT
CASSESGYGNTIYF
>once|TRBJ2-7|TRBV5-6|TRBD1
TGTGCCAGCCAAAAAACCGGGACAGCGACCTACGAGCAGTACTTC
CASQKTGTATYEQYF
>-|TRBJ1-1|TRBV6-5|-
TGTGCCAGCAGTTACTCCCGCAGGGGAAACACTGAAGCTTTCTTT
CASSYSRRGNTEAFF
>-|TRBJ2-1|TRBV2|TRBD2
TGTGCCAGCAGTGTTCTTCACCCGGGACTAGCGAGCGAACTTTCCTACAATGAGCAGTTCTTC
CASSVLHPGLASELSYNEQFF
>-|TRBJ1-5|TRBV2|TRBD1
TGTGCCAGCAGTGGAGACAGGGGAGGATACCAGCCCCAGCATTTT
CASSGDRGGYQPQHF
>-|TRBJ1-2|TRBV28|-
TGTGCCAGCAGTTGGGCAGGGGTGCCTGGCTACACCTTC
CASSWAGVPGYTF
>few|TRBJ2-7|TRBV7-6|TRBD1
TGTGCCAGCAGCCCGATGCAGGGGGCGTTGTACGAGCAGTACTTC
CASSPMQGALYEQYF
>-|TRBJ2-7|TRBV27|-
TGTGCCAGCAGCGTCGGGACTCACTCCTACGAGCAGTACTTC
CASSVGTHSYEQYF
>-|TRBJ2-2|TRBV9|-
TGTGCCAGCAGGGCAGGGACGAACACCGGGGAGCTGTTTTTT
CASRAGTNTGELFF
>-|TRBJ1-2|TRBV6-6|-
TGTGCCAGCAGTTTGAACAGGGATGGCTACACCTTC
CASSLNRDGYTF
>-|TRBJ1-2|TRBV5-4|TRBD1
TGTGCCAGCAGCTTAGGACAGGATCCTAACTATGGCTACACCTTC
CASSLGQDPNYGYTF
>once|TRBJ2-2|TRBV27|-
TGTGCCAGCAGTTTATGGGAGTCGGGCACCGGGGAGCTGTTTTTT
CASSLWESGTGELFF
>-|TRBJ2-1|TRBV5-1|TRBD1
TGCGCCAGCAGTTCGACAGGGAGCAATGAGCAGTTCTTC
CASSSTGSNEQFF
>-|TRBJ1-1|TRBV28|TRBD1
TGTGCCAGCAAGACAGGGGGCGCCGCGGGCACTGAAGCTTTCTTT
CASKTGGAAGTEAFF
>-|TRBJ1-2|TRBV30|TRBD1
TGTGCCTGGAGTGCCCATACGACAGGGATCGGTGGCTACACCTTC
CAWSAHTTGIGGYTF
>-|TRBJ2-1|TRBV6-1|TRBD2
TGTGCCAGCAGGCTAGCGGGAAAATATGAGCAGTTCTTC
CASRLAGKYEQFF
>-|TRBJ2-7|TRBV7-2|TRBD2
TGTGCCAGCAGCCAGAGCGGGGTCTCCTACGAGCAGTACTTC
CASSQSGVSYEQYF
>-|TRBJ1-2|TRBV5-6|-
TGTGCCAGCAGCTCTGGGCTCTTAAACTATGGCTACACCTTC
CASSSGLLNYGYTF
>-|TRBJ2-5|TRBV9|TRBD1
TGTGCCAGCAGCGTGACAGGGGACCAAGAGACCCAGTACTTC
CASSVTGDQETQYF
>-|TRBJ2-2|TRBV19|-
TGTGCCAGTAGTATCGGAGGAGCGGCCGGGGAGCTGTTTTTT
CASSIGGAAGELFF
>-|TRBJ2-1|TRBV9|-
TGTGCCAGCAGCCCCGTCTCCTACAATGAGCAGTTCTTC
CASSPVSYNEQFF
>-|TRBJ2-1|TRBV5-1|TRBD2
TGCGCCAGCAGCTTCGGGGGGAGGGAGGGTGAGCAGTTCTTC
CASSFGGREGEQFF
>-|TRBJ2-7|TRBV19|TRBD1
TGTGCCAGTACCGGGGGACCGACAGGGGCCCCCTACGAGCAGTACTTC
CASTGGPTGAPYEQYF
>once|TRBJ1-6|TRBV6-1|-
TGTGCCAGCGGATTAGGACAGATTAATTCACCCCTCCACTTT
CASGLGQINSPLHF
>-|TRBJ2-5|TRBV5-1|-
TGCGCCAGCAGCTTGGCTATGCGGGGAGGAGAGACCCAGTACTTC
CASSLAMRGGETQYF
>-|TRBJ1-4|TRBV19|-
TGTGCCAGTAGTATAAGCGGGAATGAAAAACTGTTTTTT
CASSISGNEKLFF
>-|TRBJ2-1|TRBV6-5|-
TGTGCCAGCAGTGACTCCCCAGGGCACAATGAGCAGTTCTTC
CASSDSPGHNEQFF
>-|TRBJ2-1|TRBV11-3|-
TGTGCCAGCAGCTTAAACTCAGGGGCCTCATACAATGAGCAGTTCTTC
CASSLNSGASYNEQFF
>-|TRBJ2-1|TRBV5-1|-
TGCGCCAGCAGCCCGATAGCGGCCGCACGCCACAATGAGCAGTTCTTC
CASSPIAAARHNEQFF
>-|TRBJ2-5|TRBV19|-
TGTGCCAGTAGTATCTTTGACAGTCAAGAGACCCAGTACTTC
CASSIFDSQETQYF
>-|TRBJ1-1|TRBV29-1|-
TGCAGCGTTGAAGTTGCGGGAGTGGGCACTGAAGCTTTCTTT
CSVEVAGVGTEAFF
>-|TRBJ2-2|TRBV4-1|-
TGCGCCAGCACCCTCGCGCCTGACACCGGGGAGCTGTTTTTT
CASTLAPDTGELFF
>few|TRBJ2-7|TRBV9|-
TGTGCCAGCAGCCCGACGGCTAGCTCCTACGAGCAGTACTTC
CASSPTASSYEQYF